Below, 13 T cell receptor beta chains from the same sample are listed, as sequenced in a study of blood T cells in healthy people across ages. Primers used in a second PCR of about 7 to 12 cycles were a sample-barcoded 5' primer and a J-beta primer mix. TCRdb re-derived calls from the 5' RACE reads in MiXCR, one entry per CDR3 protein. The repertoire consists of more than 900,000 distinct CDR3 sequences, with 25% to 30% occurring once and the leading ten covering roughly a tenth. The same data also went into a second study, on T cells of mothers and their children.

Sequences were obtained from blood. Receptors originate from a woman aged 40 to 49 in good health.

This clonotype has ten or more counts. V gene TRBV6-5 combines with J gene TRBJ2-3, with D possibly TRBD2 on 5 matching bases. Germline loops: CDR1 MNHEY, CDR2 SVGAGI. The CDR3 is made up of 16 amino acids. Trimming removed 0 bases at V and 0 bases at J, with 10 bases between. CDR3 protein: CASSYSQRISTDTQYF. The CDR3 DNA reads as TGTGCCAGCAGTTACTCGCAGCGGATAAGCACAGATACGCAGTATTTT.

There are a few counts of this clonotype. This chain connects TRBV2 to TRBJ2-5, with 9 bases matching TRBD1. V gave up 8 bases and J gave up 2 bases; unmatched junction bases: 9. The germline V gene has CDR1 SNHLY and CDR2 FYNNEI. The CDR3 has 15 amino acids. CDR3 in DNA: TGTGCCAGCGGGGGACAGGGCCTAGTACAAGAGACCCAGTACTTC. Protein product: CASGGQGLVQETQYF.

The rearrangement joins TRBV11-2 to TRBJ2-1; D might be TRBD2 (5 bases). Trimming shortened V by 1 base and J by 4 bases, and 11 bases separated the two germline ends. From germline, CDR1 is SGHAT and CDR2 FQNNGV. The CDR3 is made up of 15 amino acids. The CDR3 sequence is CASSLGSVEYNEQFF. The DNA of the CDR3 is TGTGCCAGCAGCTTAGGTAGCGTGGAGTACAATGAGCAGTTCTTC.

As concerns this clonotype: An end of the junction does not agree with germline; a read error may underlie this. The chain has TRBV3-1 and TRBJ2-3, with a weak D call TRBD2 (5 bases). Germline values: CDR1 LGHDT, CDR2 YNNKEL (reference sequence). CDR3 length: 19 residues. DNA for the CDR3: TGTGCCAGCAGTCCGCTTCATTTCGCAGGTCGTGCTAGCACAGATATGCAGTATTTT. Its protein product is CASSPLHFAGRASTDMQYF.

This chain connects TRBV7-9 to TRBJ2-3; TRBD2 aligns across 8 bases. The junction had 12 bases not matched to a gene; V was cut back by 1 base and J by 9 bases. In germline, CDR1 is SEHNR, CDR2 FQNEAQ (reference sequence). The CDR3 spans 16 residues. The CDR3 bases are TGTGCCAGCAGCTTAGTTGCCGGGGGGGCTTTGAACACGCAGTATTTT. It codes for CASSLVAGGALNTQYF. Full variable domain (remainder filled in from reference TRBV7-9 and TRBJ2-3): DTGVSQNPRHKITKRGQNVTFRCDPISEHNRLYWYRQTLGQGPEFLTYFQNEAQLEKSRLLSDRFSAERPKGSFSTLEIQRTEQGDSAMYLCASSLVAGGALNTQYFGPGTRLTVL.

The rearrangement uses TRBV3-1 and TRBJ2-1; 10 bases align to TRBD2. In germline, CDR1 is LGHDT, CDR2 YNNKEL (reference sequence). V was pared by 0 bases and J by 2 bases, with 10 bases of the junction left unmatched. This CDR3 has 19 amino acids. The CDR3 reads CASSQDQRSGGATYNEQFF. CDR3 sequence (DNA): TGTGCCAGCAGCCAAGATCAAAGGAGCGGGGGGGCCACCTACAATGAGCAGTTCTTC.

This clonotype was observed many times. One end of the junction varies from germline; a read error may be responsible. The chain joins TRBV14 to TRBJ2-3, with TRBD1 matching 7 bases. Germline CDR1 SGHDN, CDR2 FVKESK. The CDR3 is 15 amino acids. The CDR3 loop is CASSQGTVSTDTQYF. The CDR3 DNA sequence: TGTGCCAGCAGTCAAGGGACAGTTAGCACAGATACGCAGTATTTT.

As to this clonotype: Since no conserved phenylalanine or tryptophan closes the CDR3, a read error is the likely cause. V is TRBV20-1 and J is TRBJ2-1, with 8 bases aligning to TRBD1. Germline loops: CDR1 DFQATT, CDR2 SNEGSKA (reference sequence). Losses at the gene ends were 3 bases for V and 4 bases for J; bases not matched to a gene: 5. This CDR3 is built from 14 residues. As DNA, the CDR3 is TGCAGTGCTAGCCGGGACAGGTTATACAATGAGCAGTTCGTC. Its translation is CSASRDRLYNEQFV.

This clonotype was observed once. At one boundary the junction diverges from the germline segment, which might be a read error. The rearrangement uses TRBV20-1 and TRBJ2-7; 7 nucleotides agree with TRBD1. This CDR3 has 15 residues. Germline-derived CDR1 and CDR2 are DFQATT and SNEGSKA (reference sequence). In DNA form, the CDR3 reads TGCAGTGCTAGAGATCCGGGACAGCCTTACTACGAACAGTACTTC. Protein: CSARDPGQPYYEQYF.

The chain links TRBV2 to TRBJ1-2; tentative D call: TRBD1 (6 bases). The V and J ends lost 8 bases and 8 bases respectively, with 12 bases between them. CDR3 length equals 11 residues. Germline V gives CDR1 SNHLY, CDR2 FYNNEI. In DNA form, the CDR3 reads TGTGCCAGCTTCCTACAGGGCGGCTACACCTTC. Translating it yields CASFLQGGYTF. Full variable domain (remainder filled in from reference TRBV2 and TRBJ1-2): EPEVTQTPSHQVTQMGQEVILRCVPISNHLYFYWYRQILGQKVEFLVSFYNNEISEKSEIFDDQFSVERPDGSNFTLKIRSTKLEDSAMYFCASFLQGGYTFGSGTRLTVV.

The chain combines TRBV7-7 with TRBJ2-3; perhaps TRBD2 as D (6 bases). The CDR3 spans 13 residues. Germline CDR1 reads SSHAT; CDR2 reads FNYEAQ (reference sequence). The chain's CDR3 is CASGLYLGDTQYF. The CDR3 DNA is TGTGCTAGCGGCTTATATCTGGGGGATACGCAGTATTTT.

The chain combines TRBV6-1 with TRBJ2-6, with a tentative D call TRBD1 (6 bases). The CDR3 contains 19 residues. V was cut by 4 bases and J by 1 base, with 20 bases left in between. Per germline, CDR1 MNHNS and CDR2 SASEGT. In DNA, the CDR3 is TGTGCCAGCAGTGCAGCTCCGGGACACACGAAATCTGGGGCCAACGTCCTGACTTTC. This sequence encodes CASSAAPGHTKSGANVLTF.

This clonotype was found a few times. The chain carries TRBV12-3 or TRBV12-4 and TRBJ1-2, with D perhaps matching TRBD1 (6 bases). The CDR3 contains 13 residues. Deletions cut 8 bases from V and 8 bases from J, with 18 bases between. CDR3 DNA: TGTGCCAGCTTTTCCAGCAGGGGCTCGGGCTACACCTTC. Translated: CASFSSRGSGYTF.